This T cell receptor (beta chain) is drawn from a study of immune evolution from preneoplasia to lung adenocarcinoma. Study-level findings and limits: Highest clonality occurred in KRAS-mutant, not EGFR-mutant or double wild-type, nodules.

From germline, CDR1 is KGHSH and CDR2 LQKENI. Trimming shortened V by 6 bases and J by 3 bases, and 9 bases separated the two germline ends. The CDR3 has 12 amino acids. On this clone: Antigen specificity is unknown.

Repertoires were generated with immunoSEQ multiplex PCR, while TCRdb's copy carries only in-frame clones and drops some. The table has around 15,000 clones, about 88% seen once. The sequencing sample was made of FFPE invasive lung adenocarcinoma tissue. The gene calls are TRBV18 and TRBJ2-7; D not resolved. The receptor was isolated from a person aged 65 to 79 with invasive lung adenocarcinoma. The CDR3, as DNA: TGTGCCAGCTCCCTCGACGGCTACGAGCAGTACTTC. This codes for CASSLDGYEQYF.